This T cell receptor beta chain was recovered during a study of metastatic and nonmetastatic thyroid tumors (dated by TCRdb to about 2020). Regarding the research as a whole: Repertoires from peripheral blood and from tumor or nodule tissue samples of malignant and benign thyroid patients were compared. Broader findings and caveats from the paper: In both blood and tumor samples, TCR beta diversity was reported to be significantly higher in malignant tumors than in benign nodules.

The library was made by PCR. TCRdb lists the instrument as Illumina HiSeq 4000. High-throughput sequencing was used to profile the TCR beta-chain CDR3 region of each patient. On the study's bioinformatics: The researchers built a classifier to tell apart papillary thyroid cancer patients with distant metastasis, based on CDR3 differences among clinicopathological groups. To measure repertoire diversity the researchers used the Shannon index, while the Morisita-Horn index served to gauge how similar the tumor and blood repertoires were. TCRdb cleaned the public reads at Q25 with fastp, built clones with MiXCR and kept in-frame beta chains. The V and J calls reflect TCRdb's pipeline rather than the authors' work. The sample table holds roughly 13,000 clones, of which over 20% were seen once. Roughly 18% of the sample comes from the top ten. Before undergoing thyroid surgery, none of the patients had been given any kind of treatment. Using T-cell receptor beta sequencing, the study looked back at clinical samples from patients collected from the early 2010s to the late 2010s.

This clone is categorized as medium-sized (0.01 to 0.1%). Its specific antigen is unknown. Base qualities are not provided; no much larger clone lies one nucleotide away. This clonotype originated in a female donor with papillary thyroid cancer or a benign thyroid nodule (not recorded which). Some clones in this sample may be carry-over from other donors' samples. The sample taken for sequencing was tumor tissue.

At the DNA level, the sequence is TGTGCCAGCAGCTTATTGGGAACCTGGCAGGGGGAGGATGGCTACACCTTC. Its protein is CASSLLGTWQGEDGYTF. The chain uses TRBV11-3 and TRBJ1-2; TRBD1 fits 7 bases in the junction. The cysteine opens and the phenylalanine closes a CDR3 of 17 amino acids. Only the CDR3 region is kept as DNA, spanning 51 bases read in frame from base 1. As encoded in the germline V gene, CDR1 is SGHNT while CDR2 is YENEEA. Compared with germline, V lacks 2 bases and J lacks 6 bases; bases without a gene match: 15. Beyond the CDR3, the reference TRBV11-3 and TRBJ1-2 genes provide the residues; the full variable domain reads: EAGVVQSPRYKIIEKKQPVAFWCNPISGHNTLYWYLQNLGQGPELLIRYENEEAVDDSQLPKDRFSAERLKGVDSTLKIQPAELGDSAVYLCASSLLGTWQGEDGYTFGSGTRLTVV.